This T cell receptor beta chain is drawn from a study of blood T cell repertoires in COVID-19. Data came from immunoSEQ multiplex PCR; TCRdb stores just in-frame clones and leaves some out. There are 250,000 to 300,000 clones in the sample; 89% occur only once, and 1.5% to 2% lies in the top ten. Looked up from germline, CDR1 is MNHNS and CDR2 is SASEGT. The CDR3 has 14 amino acids. Trimming removed 3 bases from V and 6 bases from J; junction bases left unmatched: 4. This TCR was sampled from a woman aged 40 to 50 who had recovered from COVID-19. The rearrangement joins TRBV6-1 to TRBJ1-2; TRBD1 agrees at 10 bases. What was sequenced was PBMCs or T cells enriched from blood (not recorded which). The CDR3 DNA is TGTGCCAGCAGTGAGGACAGGGGGTTAGATGGCTACACCTTC. Its protein product is CASSEDRGLDGYTF.